Listed below are T cell receptor beta chains from one sample, sequenced in a study of T cell responses to AZD1222 COVID-19 vaccine. The method was immunoSEQ multiplex PCR; TCRdb's version includes in-frame clones alone and lacks a portion of them. The sample holds about 140,000 clones, over 75% seen once. The sequenced sample was peripheral blood, obtained on day 0 of AZD1222 vaccination. The receptor set was obtained from an adult in good health. CDR3s include the opening cysteine and the closing phenylalanine or tryptophan. Clone sizes are given selectively: once, few, many, or a class where the clone is expanded.

abundance: few; j_gene: TRBJ2-1; v_gene: TRBV20-1; CDR3aa: CSASMIASSYNEQFF
abundance: .; j_gene: TRBJ1-1; v_gene: TRBV24-1; CDR3aa: CATSGDRDLVWGKCSEAFF
abundance: .; j_gene: TRBJ1-2; v_gene: TRBV27; CDR3aa: CASSLSGTIGGYTF
abundance: .; j_gene: TRBJ2-2; v_gene: TRBV4-1; CDR3aa: CASSLRAPGGTGELFF
abundance: .; j_gene: TRBJ1-2; v_gene: TRBV18; CDR3aa: CASSLGQSNYGYTF
abundance: once; j_gene: TRBJ1-1; v_gene: TRBV12-5; CDR3aa: CASGFDNLGPMNTEAFF
abundance: .; j_gene: TRBJ2-7; v_gene: TRBV11-3; CDR3aa: CASSLGQGANEQYF
abundance: .; j_gene: TRBJ1-5; v_gene: TRBV3-1/TRBV3-2; CDR3aa: CASSMGQGGSQPQHF
abundance: .; j_gene: TRBJ2-1; v_gene: TRBV3-1/TRBV3-2; CDR3aa: CASSLGRAGNEQFF
abundance: .; j_gene: TRBJ2-1; v_gene: TRBV5-8; CDR3aa: CASSLTGVKPHEQFF
abundance: .; j_gene: TRBJ1-3; v_gene: TRBV7-8; CDR3aa: CASSRGGGSGNTIYF
abundance: .; j_gene: TRBJ1-2; v_gene: TRBV5-6; CDR3aa: CASSLDWGEANYGYTF
abundance: .; j_gene: TRBJ2-7; v_gene: TRBV7-2; CDR3aa: CASSLVGTGPPYEQYF
abundance: .; j_gene: TRBJ2-3; v_gene: TRBV4-1; CDR3aa: CASSLLAGGLLDTQYF
abundance: .; j_gene: TRBJ1-1; v_gene: TRBV6-5; CDR3aa: CASSPRTSLGAFF
abundance: .; j_gene: TRBJ2-1; v_gene: TRBV27; CDR3aa: CASSFFPPESSYNEQFF
abundance: .; j_gene: TRBJ2-2; v_gene: TRBV2; CDR3aa: CASSRMGSCTGELFF
abundance: .; j_gene: TRBJ1-6; v_gene: TRBV6-5; CDR3aa: CASWAATSYNSPLHF
abundance: .; j_gene: TRBJ2-3; v_gene: TRBV7-2; CDR3aa: CASSLSAGDTQYF
abundance: .; j_gene: TRBJ1-3; v_gene: TRBV4-2; CDR3aa: CASSQEGQRNTIYF
abundance: .; j_gene: TRBJ2-3; v_gene: TRBV4-1; CDR3aa: CASSQETSGTATDTQYF
abundance: .; j_gene: TRBJ1-4; v_gene: TRBV30; CDR3aa: CAWSVGLLGAEKLFF
abundance: .; j_gene: TRBJ1-2; v_gene: TRBV5-6; CDR3aa: CASSARGGTGYTF
abundance: .; j_gene: TRBJ2-1; v_gene: TRBV15; CDR3aa: CATSSYNEQFF
abundance: .; j_gene: TRBJ1-5; v_gene: TRBV19; CDR3aa: CASSITGSSNQPQHF
abundance: .; j_gene: TRBJ2-1; v_gene: TRBV20-1; CDR3aa: CSASSSGLAGQSSYNEQFF
abundance: .; j_gene: TRBJ1-1; v_gene: TRBV6-5; CDR3aa: CASRLTGTTEAFF
abundance: .; j_gene: TRBJ1-2; v_gene: TRBV6-5; CDR3aa: CASILRRKANYGYTF
abundance: .; j_gene: TRBJ2-2; v_gene: TRBV2; CDR3aa: CASSEPSGELFF
abundance: .; j_gene: TRBJ2-1; v_gene: TRBV6-4; CDR3aa: CASSAGQASSYNEQFF
abundance: .; j_gene: TRBJ1-1; v_gene: TRBV18; CDR3aa: CASSRTGTGGAGTEAFF
abundance: .; j_gene: TRBJ2-4; v_gene: TRBV21-1; CDR3aa: CASPKGTSEAKNIQYF
abundance: once; j_gene: TRBJ1-1; v_gene: TRBV7-2; CDR3aa: CASSLGSMNTEAFF
abundance: .; j_gene: TRBJ1-2; v_gene: TRBV28; CDR3aa: CASSPGQWGYTF
abundance: once; j_gene: TRBJ2-1; v_gene: TRBV12-3/TRBV12-4; CDR3aa: CASNSNEGEQFF
abundance: once; j_gene: TRBJ1-1; v_gene: TRBV10-3; CDR3aa: CAIRGTGRDEAFF
abundance: .; j_gene: TRBJ2-1; v_gene: TRBV7-2; CDR3aa: CATPANKGVSYNEQFF
abundance: .; j_gene: TRBJ2-5; v_gene: TRBV24-1; CDR3aa: CATSDPRTPEGTQYF
abundance: .; j_gene: TRBJ1-6; v_gene: TRBV6-5; CDR3aa: CASKDSYNSPLHF
abundance: .; j_gene: TRBJ1-3; v_gene: TRBV27; CDR3aa: CARPHDRSSGNTIYF
abundance: .; j_gene: TRBJ2-1; v_gene: TRBV12-3/TRBV12-4; CDR3aa: CASSLNFVYEQFF
abundance: once; j_gene: TRBJ1-2; v_gene: TRBV28; CDR3aa: CASSFIGGGSGADGYTF
abundance: .; j_gene: TRBJ2-7; v_gene: TRBV7-2; CDR3aa: CASSLARTYEQYF
abundance: few; j_gene: TRBJ1-2; v_gene: TRBV9; CDR3aa: CASSVEIGGQFNYGYTF
abundance: .; j_gene: TRBJ2-5; v_gene: TRBV30; CDR3aa: CAWSPWRSRETQYF
abundance: .; j_gene: TRBJ2-1; v_gene: TRBV5-1; CDR3aa: CASSRQGATYNEQFF
abundance: .; j_gene: TRBJ1-2; v_gene: TRBV5-1; CDR3aa: CASSLGPRQGGYGYTF
abundance: .; j_gene: TRBJ2-2; v_gene: TRBV6-5; CDR3aa: CASRWVNTGELFF
abundance: .; j_gene: TRBJ1-1; v_gene: TRBV5-6; CDR3aa: CASSSPRGRQMNTEAFF
abundance: .; j_gene: TRBJ1-6; v_gene: TRBV4-2; CDR3aa: CASSQDFNSPLHF
abundance: .; j_gene: TRBJ1-2; v_gene: TRBV28; CDR3aa: CASSLRARVGGYTF
abundance: once; j_gene: TRBJ2-1; v_gene: TRBV5-1; CDR3aa: CASSSKRDGNEQFF
abundance: .; j_gene: TRBJ1-4; v_gene: TRBV5-1; CDR3aa: CASSLDLPNEKLFF